The 16 T cell receptor beta chains below all came from one sample that was sequenced in a study of CD8 T cells in Susac syndrome. The RNA input was about 0.5 to 1 ug, and it was reverse transcribed with random hexamers. TCRdb ran MiXCR on the immunoSEQ multiplex PCR reads and lists one entry per CDR3 protein. The table lists around 170,000 distinct CDR3 sequences, roughly 94% of them singletons. The specimen sequenced was CD8+ T cells from PBMCs. The receptor set was obtained from a human donor with Susac syndrome.

This chain uses TRBV15 with TRBJ1-4; the D is unclear. Germline V lookup: CDR1 LNHNV, CDR2 YYDKDF (reference sequence). The CDR3 length is 13 residues. Trimming removed 2 bases at V and 5 bases at J, with 6 bases between. In DNA, the CDR3 is TGTGCCACCAGCAGAACGGAAAATGAAAAACTGTTTTTT. It codes for CATSRTENEKLFF.

The chain's CDR3 is CASSPGGLKETQYF. The CDR3 DNA reads TGTGCCAGCAGCCCCGGGGGCCTAAAAGAGACCCAGTACTTC. The V call is TRBV12-3 or TRBV12-4, the J call TRBJ2-5, with D possibly called TRBD1 or TRBD2 (6 bases each). The CDR3 runs to 14 residues. V gave up 6 bases and J gave up 3 bases, with 14 bases separating them.

V and J are TRBV12-3 or TRBV12-4 and TRBJ1-1; no reliable D call. CDR3 size: 14 residues. Trimming pared 1 base from V and 3 bases from J, leaving 9 bases between. CDR3 sequence: CASSLGGIYTEAFF. CDR3 in DNA: TGTGCCAGCAGTTTAGGAGGGATATACACTGAAGCTTTCTTT.

The chain combines TRBV28 with TRBJ1-5; no definite D call. This CDR3 has 14 residues. From germline, CDR1 is MDHEN and CDR2 SYDVKM. V was clipped by 3 bases and J by 0 bases, with 6 bases between them. CDR3 region: CASSFIGSNQPQHF. CDR3 DNA: TGTGCCAGCAGTTTTATCGGTAGCAATCAGCCCCAGCATTTT.

This chain uses TRBV9 with TRBJ2-3; 9 nucleotides line up with TRBD2. Germline V gene data show CDR1 as SGDLS and CDR2 as YYNGEE. The CDR3 has 16 residues. Losses at the gene ends were 5 bases for V and 2 bases for J; bases not matched to a gene: 9. The DNA for the CDR3 is TGTGCCAGCAGTATCCCTTTAGCGGGAGCCACAGATACGCAGTATTTT. It codes for CASSIPLAGATDTQYF.

The chain combines TRBV20-1 with TRBJ2-1; D is perhaps TRBD1 (6 bases). Germline CDR1 DFQATT, CDR2 SNEGSKA (reference sequence). The CDR3 covers 17 residues. Trimming removed 6 bases from V and 1 base from J, with 22 bases in between. CDR3 in DNA: TGCAGTGCCTCTGGCTGGACGAGACAGGATTCCTACAATGAGCAGTTCTTC. This encodes CSASGWTRQDSYNEQFF.

The V gene is TRBV7-2, the J gene TRBJ1-1; the D is unclear. This CDR3 region has 16 residues. V gave up 6 bases and J gave up 3 bases, with 20 bases separating them. Germline CDR1 reads SGHTA; CDR2 reads FQGNSA. The CDR3 loop reads CASRWPWGGQDTEAFF. DNA for the CDR3: TGTGCCAGCAGATGGCCCTGGGGAGGGCAGGACACTGAAGCTTTCTTT.

The chain couples TRBV7-9 to TRBJ1-1; D unclear. The CDR3 contains 16 residues. In germline, CDR1 is SEHNR, CDR2 FQNEAQ (reference sequence). V was cut by 5 bases and J by 5 bases, with 21 bases left in between. The DNA of the CDR3 is TGTGCCAGCAGCGGGATGGAAGGAGGCCCTGGGACTGAAGCTTTCTTT. Protein: CASSGMEGGPGTEAFF. The full variable domain, in which reference TRBV7-9 and TRBJ1-1 provide the parts outside the CDR3, is DTGVSQNPRHKITKRGQNVTFRCDPISEHNRLYWYRQTLGQGPEFLTYFQNEAQLEKSRLLSDRFSAERPKGSFSTLEIQRTEQGDSAMYLCASSGMEGGPGTEAFFGQGTRLTVV.

This chain's CDR3 is CSVGDPDREYTGELFF. The CDR3 nucleotides are TGCAGCGTTGGGGACCCGGACAGGGAATATACCGGGGAGCTGTTTTTT. This sequence joins TRBV29-1 and TRBJ2-2; 8 nucleotides line up with TRBD1. The CDR3 is made up of 16 amino acids. CDR1 and CDR2 from the germline V gene are SQVTM and ANQGSEA. V trimming: 4 bases; J trimming: 5 bases; junction bases outside the gene matches: 12.

V gene TRBV27 combines with J gene TRBJ1-1; no clear D gene. Germline V CDR1 and CDR2: MNHEY, SMNVEV (reference sequence). This CDR3 has 13 residues. Trimming removed 5 bases from V and 2 bases from J, with 9 bases in between. DNA of the CDR3: TGTGCCAGCAGTACCTCAGTCAACACTGAAGCTTTCTTT. This translates into CASSTSVNTEAFF.

The chain is built from TRBV11-2 and TRBJ2-7; TRBD1 matches at 9 bases. Germline assignment: CDR1 SGHAT and CDR2 FQNNGV. V lost 6 bases to trimming and J lost 6 bases; unmatched junction nucleotides: 9. This CDR3 spans 14 amino acids. The CDR3 reads CASSWGTGFGEQYF. DNA of the CDR3: TGTGCCAGCAGTTGGGGGACAGGGTTCGGCGAGCAGTACTTC.

In its sample, this clonotype was seen a few times. The rearrangement joins TRBV9 to TRBJ1-1, with a possible D match to TRBD1 (5 bases). Trimming cost V 5 bases and J 3 bases, with 11 bases left between them. The CDR3 extends over 13 amino acids. Germline CDR1 reads SGDLS; CDR2 reads YYNGEE. The CDR3 bases are TGTGCCAGCAGTGTCGGGGGAGACACTGAAGCTTTCTTT. Translation gives CASSVGGDTEAFF. The full variable domain, rest sourced from reference TRBV9 and TRBJ1-1, is DSGVTQTPKHLITATGQRVTLRCSPRSGDLSVYWYQQSLDQGLQFLIQYYNGEERAKGNILERFSAQQFPDLHSELNLSSLELGDSALYFCASSVGGDTEAFFGQGTRLTVV.

The rearrangement uses TRBV9 and TRBJ2-3; TRBD2 matches 11 bases. The germline CDR1 and CDR2 sequences are SGDLS and YYNGEE. The CDR3 extends over 16 amino acids. V was pared by 3 bases and J by 4 bases, with 7 bases of the junction left unmatched. CDR3 sequence reads: CASSASTSGGSDTQYF. CDR3 DNA sequence: TGTGCCAGCAGCGCTTCAACTAGCGGGGGTTCAGATACGCAGTATTTT.

There are a few counts of this clonotype. This chain connects TRBV13 to TRBJ2-3, with D perhaps TRBD2 (6 bases). V gave up 3 bases and J gave up 0 bases, with 10 bases separating them. The germline V gene has CDR1 PRHDT and CDR2 FYEKMQ (reference sequence). The CDR3 spans 15 residues. Here the CDR3 reads CASSLVGTSTDTQYF. The CDR3 DNA follows: TGTGCCAGCAGCTTGGTAGGGACTAGCACAGATACGCAGTATTTT.

The chain recombines TRBV9 with TRBJ1-2, with 7 bases matching TRBD1. Germline lookup yields CDR1 SGDLS and CDR2 YYNGEE. There are 14 residues in the CDR3. The V segment lost 4 bases and the J segment 1 base; nucleotides outside the gene matches: 4. This CDR3 reads CASSQTGDNYGYTF. CDR3 DNA sequence: TGTGCCAGCAGCCAAACAGGGGATAACTATGGCTACACCTTC.

The rearrangement links TRBV4-2 to TRBJ1-5; a weak D match, TRBD1 (6 bases). Germline V gene sequence: CDR1 LGHNA, CDR2 YNFKEQ. This CDR3 region has 17 residues. V was trimmed by 4 bases and J by 0 bases, leaving 16 bases between them. Here the CDR3 DNA reads TGTGCCAGCAGCCTCAGGGGAGGGGATTATAGCAATCAGCCCCAGCATTTT. Its translation: CASSLRGGDYSNQPQHF.